Listed below are T cell receptor beta chains from one sample, sequenced in a study of Graves' ophthalmopathy and Graves' hyperthyroidism. Each CDR3 protein gets one entry after TCRdb re-called the multiplex PCR reads with MiXCR. This table holds around 600,000 distinct CDR3 sequences, under 50% found once. The source material was peripheral blood. These receptors came from an adult man with Graves' ophthalmopathy. Both conserved end residues are part of each CDR3. A D gene is named only where the DNA matches it firmly. Clone size is stated in some rows and not others, as once, few, many or a class when expanded.

abundance: many; d_gene: TRBD2; v_gene: TRBV5-5; j_gene: TRBJ2-2; len: 16; CDR3aa: CASSRAGPLNTGELFF; CDR3nt: TGTGCCAGCAGCAGAGCGGGGCCGCTGAACACCGGGGAGCTGTTTTTT
abundance: -; d_gene: -; v_gene: TRBV10-2; j_gene: TRBJ1-2; len: 13; CDR3aa: CASRGRANYGYTF; CDR3nt: TGCGCCAGTAGGGGTAGGGCTAACTATGGCTACACCTTC
abundance: -; d_gene: TRBD1; v_gene: TRBV19; j_gene: TRBJ1-1; len: 13; CDR3aa: CASNDRGNTEAFF; CDR3nt: TGTGCCAGTAACGACAGGGGGAACACTGAAGCTTTCTTT
abundance: -; d_gene: -; v_gene: TRBV20-1; j_gene: TRBJ1-6; len: 14; CDR3aa: CSAEVAGHNSPLHF; CDR3nt: TGCAGTGCTGAGGTAGCGGGGCACAATTCACCCCTCCACTTT
abundance: many; d_gene: TRBD2; v_gene: TRBV7-6; j_gene: TRBJ2-5; len: 16; CDR3aa: CASSLLSGRARETQYF; CDR3nt: TGTGCCAGCAGCTTACTTAGCGGGAGGGCCCGGGAGACCCAGTACTTC
abundance: -; d_gene: TRBD1; v_gene: TRBV20-1; j_gene: TRBJ2-7; len: 13; CDR3aa: CSAGTDASYEQYF; CDR3nt: TGCAGTGCCGGGACAGACGCGTCCTACGAGCAGTACTTC
abundance: few; d_gene: TRBD1; v_gene: TRBV14; j_gene: TRBJ2-5; len: 14; CDR3aa: CASSNLGGEETQYF; CDR3nt: TGTGCCAGCTCGAATCTAGGGGGCGAAGAGACCCAGTACTTC
abundance: few; d_gene: -; v_gene: TRBV27; j_gene: TRBJ2-5; len: 15; CDR3aa: CASSSSRARQETQYF; CDR3nt: TGTGCCAGCAGTTCTTCCCGGGCCCGCCAAGAGACCCAGTACTTC
abundance: few; d_gene: -; v_gene: TRBV6-5; j_gene: TRBJ1-3; len: 13; CDR3aa: CASRTESGNTIYF; CDR3nt: TGTGCCAGCAGGACAGAGTCTGGAAACACCATATATTTT
abundance: many; d_gene: TRBD2; v_gene: TRBV7-2; j_gene: TRBJ2-5; len: 16; CDR3aa: CASSLDLAGALETQYF; CDR3nt: TGTGCCAGCAGCTTAGATCTCGCGGGAGCTCTAGAGACCCAGTACTTC
abundance: -; d_gene: -; v_gene: TRBV9; j_gene: TRBJ1-6; len: 19; CDR3aa: CASSQEPFRATYENSPLHF; CDR3nt: TGTGCCAGCAGCCAAGAGCCATTCAGGGCCACTTATGAGAATTCACCCCTCCACTTT
abundance: many; d_gene: TRBD1; v_gene: TRBV19; j_gene: TRBJ1-2; len: 14; CDR3aa: CASSARGRKDGYTF; CDR3nt: TGTGCCAGTAGTGCCAGGGGGCGTAAGGATGGCTACACCTTC
abundance: -; d_gene: -; v_gene: TRBV7-9; j_gene: TRBJ2-3; len: 16; CDR3aa: CASSFRQGWGTDTQYF; CDR3nt: TGTGCCAGCAGCTTCAGGCAGGGGTGGGGCACAGATACGCAGTATTTT
abundance: -; d_gene: -; v_gene: TRBV19; j_gene: TRBJ1-2; len: 13; CDR3aa: CASSIVGDSGNTF; CDR3nt: TGTGCCAGTAGTATCGTGGGGGACTCTGGAAACACCTTC
abundance: -; d_gene: -; v_gene: TRBV6-5; j_gene: TRBJ1-5; len: 15; CDR3aa: CASNEAGQTNQPQHF; CDR3nt: TGCGCCAGCAATGAAGCAGGACAGACCAATCAGCCCCAGCATTTT
abundance: many; d_gene: -; v_gene: TRBV7-6; j_gene: TRBJ1-6; len: 14; CDR3aa: CASSLGADNSPLHF; CDR3nt: TGTGCCAGCAGCTTAGGCGCGGATAATTCACCCCTCCACTTT
abundance: many; d_gene: TRBD1; v_gene: TRBV12-3/TRBV12-4; j_gene: TRBJ2-5; len: 16; CDR3aa: CASSSPTGTGFETQYF; CDR3nt: TGTGCCAGCAGTTCCCCAACCGGGACAGGGTTTGAGACCCAGTACTTC
abundance: once; d_gene: TRBD1; v_gene: TRBV25-1; j_gene: TRBJ1-1; len: 14; CDR3aa: CATAQTGLDTEAFF; CDR3nt: TGTGCCACCGCTCAGACAGGGCTTGACACTGAAGCTTTCTTT